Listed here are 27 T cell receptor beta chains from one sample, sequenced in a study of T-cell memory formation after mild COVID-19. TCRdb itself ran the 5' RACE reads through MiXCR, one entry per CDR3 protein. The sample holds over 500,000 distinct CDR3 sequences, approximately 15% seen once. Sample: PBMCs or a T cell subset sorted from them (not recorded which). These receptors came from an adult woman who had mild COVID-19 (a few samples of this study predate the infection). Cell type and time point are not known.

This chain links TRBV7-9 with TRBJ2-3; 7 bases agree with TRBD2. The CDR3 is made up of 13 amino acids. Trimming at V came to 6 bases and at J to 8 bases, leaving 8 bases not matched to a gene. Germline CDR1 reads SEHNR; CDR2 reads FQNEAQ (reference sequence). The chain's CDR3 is CASRPPSGPTQYF. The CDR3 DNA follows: TGTGCCAGCAGACCCCCTAGCGGACCTACGCAGTATTTT.

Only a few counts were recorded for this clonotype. The CDR3 spells CASSAEGRAPTYGYTF. The CDR3 nucleotides read TGTGCCAGCAGCGCAGAAGGCCGGGCTCCCACCTATGGCTACACCTTC. The chain links TRBV9 to TRBJ1-2; D ambiguous. The CDR3 runs to 16 residues. Per the germline V gene, CDR1 is SGDLS and CDR2 is YYNGEE. Trimming cost V 3 bases and J 4 bases, with 19 bases left between them.

The CDR3: CASSAWRGRTVGETQYF. As DNA, the CDR3 is TGTGCCAGCAGCGCGTGGAGGGGACGGACCGTCGGGGAGACCCAGTACTTC. The rearrangement joins TRBV9 to TRBJ2-5; D is possibly TRBD2 (6 bases). The CDR3 length is 17 residues. The V gene's germline CDR1 is SGDLS and CDR2 YYNGEE. V was cut by 3 bases and J by 5 bases, with 23 bases left in between.

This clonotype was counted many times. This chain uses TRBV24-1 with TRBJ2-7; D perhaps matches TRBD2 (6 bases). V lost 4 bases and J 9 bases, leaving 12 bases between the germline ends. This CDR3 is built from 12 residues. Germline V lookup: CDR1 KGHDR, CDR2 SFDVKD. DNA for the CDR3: TGTGCCACCAGTGACCCCGGGAGTCCGCAGTACTTC. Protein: CATSDPGSPQYF.

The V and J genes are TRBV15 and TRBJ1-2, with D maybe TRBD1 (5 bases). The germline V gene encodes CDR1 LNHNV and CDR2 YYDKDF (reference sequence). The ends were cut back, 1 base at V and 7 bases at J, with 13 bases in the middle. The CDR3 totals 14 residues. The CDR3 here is CATSRAREGLGYTF. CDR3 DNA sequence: TGTGCCACCAGCAGAGCCAGGGAGGGGCTTGGCTACACCTTC.

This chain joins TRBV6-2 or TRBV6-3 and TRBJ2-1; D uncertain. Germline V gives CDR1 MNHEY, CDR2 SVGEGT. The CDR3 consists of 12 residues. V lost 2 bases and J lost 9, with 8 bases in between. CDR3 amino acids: CASSYPNLEQFF. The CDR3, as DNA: TGTGCCAGCAGTTACCCCAATCTTGAGCAGTTCTTC.

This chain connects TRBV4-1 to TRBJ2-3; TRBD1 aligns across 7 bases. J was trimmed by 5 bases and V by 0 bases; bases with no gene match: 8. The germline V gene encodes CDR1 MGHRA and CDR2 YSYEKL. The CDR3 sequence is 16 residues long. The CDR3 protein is CASSQDAYRGGDTQYF. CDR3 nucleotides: TGCGCCAGCAGCCAAGACGCCTACAGGGGTGGAGATACGCAGTATTTT.

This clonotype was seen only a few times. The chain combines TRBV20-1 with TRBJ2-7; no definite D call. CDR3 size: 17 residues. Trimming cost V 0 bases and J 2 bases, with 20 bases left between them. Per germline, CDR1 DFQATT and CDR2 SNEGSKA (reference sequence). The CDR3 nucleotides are TGCAGTGCTAGAGATCTTTTCGGGTCGCCCGAAACCTACGAGCAGTACTTC. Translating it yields CSARDLFGSPETYEQYF.

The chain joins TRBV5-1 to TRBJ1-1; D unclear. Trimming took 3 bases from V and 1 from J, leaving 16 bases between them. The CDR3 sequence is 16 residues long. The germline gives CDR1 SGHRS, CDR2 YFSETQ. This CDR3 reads CASSWASGFGNTEAFF. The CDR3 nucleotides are TGCGCCAGCAGCTGGGCGTCAGGATTTGGGAACACTGAAGCTTTCTTT.

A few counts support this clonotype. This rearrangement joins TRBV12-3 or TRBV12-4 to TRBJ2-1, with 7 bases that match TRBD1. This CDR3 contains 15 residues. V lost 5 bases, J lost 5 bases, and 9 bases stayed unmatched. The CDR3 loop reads CASSTMTGSHNEQFF. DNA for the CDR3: TGTGCCAGCAGTACCATGACAGGGTCCCACAATGAGCAGTTCTTC.

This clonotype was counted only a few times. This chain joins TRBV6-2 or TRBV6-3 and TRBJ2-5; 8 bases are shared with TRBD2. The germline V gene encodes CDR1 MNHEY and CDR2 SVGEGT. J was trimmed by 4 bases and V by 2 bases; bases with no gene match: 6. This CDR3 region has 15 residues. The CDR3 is CASSYGVAGRETQYF. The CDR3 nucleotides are TGTGCCAGCAGTTACGGGGTAGCGGGACGAGAGACCCAGTACTTC.

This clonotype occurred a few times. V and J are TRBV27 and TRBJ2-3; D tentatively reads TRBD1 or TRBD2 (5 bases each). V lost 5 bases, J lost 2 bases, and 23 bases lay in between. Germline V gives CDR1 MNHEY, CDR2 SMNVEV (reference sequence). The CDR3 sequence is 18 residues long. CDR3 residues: CASSPPGRIVGLTDTQYF. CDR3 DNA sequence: TGTGCCAGCAGTCCTCCGGGACGAATAGTCGGACTCACAGATACGCAGTATTTT.

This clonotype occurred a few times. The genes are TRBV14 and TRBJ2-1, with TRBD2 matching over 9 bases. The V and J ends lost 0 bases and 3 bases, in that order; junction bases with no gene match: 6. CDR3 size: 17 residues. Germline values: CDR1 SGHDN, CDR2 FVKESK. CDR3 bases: TGTGCCAGCAGCCAAGAAGTCCCTAGCGGGATCTACAATGAGCAGTTCTTC. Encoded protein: CASSQEVPSGIYNEQFF.

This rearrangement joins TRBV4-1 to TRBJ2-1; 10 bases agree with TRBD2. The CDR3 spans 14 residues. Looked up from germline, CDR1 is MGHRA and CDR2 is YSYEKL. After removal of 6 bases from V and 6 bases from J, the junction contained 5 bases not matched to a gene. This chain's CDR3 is CASSGLADSNEQFF. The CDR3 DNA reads TGCGCCAGCAGTGGACTAGCGGATAGCAATGAGCAGTTCTTC.

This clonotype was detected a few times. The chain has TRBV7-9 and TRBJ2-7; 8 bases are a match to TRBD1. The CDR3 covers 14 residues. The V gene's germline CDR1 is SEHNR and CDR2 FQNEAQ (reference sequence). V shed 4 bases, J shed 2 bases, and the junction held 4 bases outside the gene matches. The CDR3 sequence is CASSSRDRTYEQYF. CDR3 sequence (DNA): TGTGCCAGCAGCTCCCGGGACAGGACCTACGAGCAGTACTTC.

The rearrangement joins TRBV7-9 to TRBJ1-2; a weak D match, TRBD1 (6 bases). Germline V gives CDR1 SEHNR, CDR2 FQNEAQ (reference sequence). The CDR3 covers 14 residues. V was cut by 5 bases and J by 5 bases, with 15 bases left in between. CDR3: CASSRGGDLYGYTF. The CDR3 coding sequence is TGTGCCAGCAGCCGAGGGGGGGATTTATATGGCTACACCTTC. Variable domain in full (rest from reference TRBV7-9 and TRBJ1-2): DTGVSQNPRHKITKRGQNVTFRCDPISEHNRLYWYRQTLGQGPEFLTYFQNEAQLEKSRLLSDRFSAERPKGSFSTLEIQRTEQGDSAMYLCASSRGGDLYGYTFGSGTRLTVV.

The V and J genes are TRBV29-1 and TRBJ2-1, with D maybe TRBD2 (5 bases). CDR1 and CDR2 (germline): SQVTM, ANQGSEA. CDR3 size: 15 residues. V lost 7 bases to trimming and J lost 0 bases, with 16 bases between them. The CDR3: CSAKSGGSSYNEQFF. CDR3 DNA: TGCAGCGCGAAGTCGGGTGGGAGCTCCTACAATGAGCAGTTCTTC.

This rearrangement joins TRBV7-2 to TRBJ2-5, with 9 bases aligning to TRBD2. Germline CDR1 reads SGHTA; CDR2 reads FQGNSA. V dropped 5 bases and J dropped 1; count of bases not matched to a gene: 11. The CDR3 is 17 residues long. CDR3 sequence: CASSLMWTSAGQETQYF. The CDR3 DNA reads TGTGCCAGCAGCCTAATGTGGACTAGCGCTGGCCAAGAGACCCAGTACTTC.

Here the CDR3 DNA reads TGTGCCAGCAGTTCCGAGGGGACCGAGACTAACTATGGCTACACCTTC. Translating it yields CASSSEGTETNYGYTF. The chain employs TRBV2 and TRBJ1-2; D is perhaps TRBD1 (5 bases). The V end lost 5 bases, the J end lost 0 bases, and 16 bases lay between the germline ends. The CDR3 totals 16 residues. The germline V gene has CDR1 SNHLY and CDR2 FYNNEI.

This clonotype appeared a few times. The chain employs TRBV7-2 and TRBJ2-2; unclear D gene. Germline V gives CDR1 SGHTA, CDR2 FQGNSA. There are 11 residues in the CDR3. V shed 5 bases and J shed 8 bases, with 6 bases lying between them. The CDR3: CASSRLGELFF. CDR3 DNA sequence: TGTGCCAGCAGCCGTCTGGGGGAGCTGTTTTTT.

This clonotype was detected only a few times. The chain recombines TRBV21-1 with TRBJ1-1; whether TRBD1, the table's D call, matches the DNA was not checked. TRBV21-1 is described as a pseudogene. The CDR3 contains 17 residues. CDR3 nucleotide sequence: TGTGCCAGCAGCAAAGGACAGGGGGCAAGTGGGGACACTGAAGCTTTCTTT. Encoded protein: CASSKGQGASGDTEAFF.

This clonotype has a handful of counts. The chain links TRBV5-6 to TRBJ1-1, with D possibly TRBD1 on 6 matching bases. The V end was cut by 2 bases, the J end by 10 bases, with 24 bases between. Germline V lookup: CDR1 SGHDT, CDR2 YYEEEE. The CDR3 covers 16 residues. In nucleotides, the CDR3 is TGTGCCAGCAGCTTTCGGGGGATTGAGGGGGTAGTGCGAGCTTTCTTT. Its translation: CASSFRGIEGVVRAFF.

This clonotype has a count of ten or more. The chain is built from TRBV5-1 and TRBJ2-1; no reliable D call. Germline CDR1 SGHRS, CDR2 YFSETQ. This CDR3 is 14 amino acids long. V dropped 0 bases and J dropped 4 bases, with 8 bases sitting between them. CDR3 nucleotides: TGCGCCAGCAGCTTGGCGAATTATTACAATGAGCAGTTCTTC. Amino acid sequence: CASSLANYYNEQFF.

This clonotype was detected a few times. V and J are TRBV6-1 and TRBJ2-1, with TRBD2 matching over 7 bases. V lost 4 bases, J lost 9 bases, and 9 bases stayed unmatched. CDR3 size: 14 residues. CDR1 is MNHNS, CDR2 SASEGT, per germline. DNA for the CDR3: TGTGCCAGCAGTGGTCAGGGAGGGATCGCTGAGCAGTTCTTC. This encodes CASSGQGGIAEQFF.

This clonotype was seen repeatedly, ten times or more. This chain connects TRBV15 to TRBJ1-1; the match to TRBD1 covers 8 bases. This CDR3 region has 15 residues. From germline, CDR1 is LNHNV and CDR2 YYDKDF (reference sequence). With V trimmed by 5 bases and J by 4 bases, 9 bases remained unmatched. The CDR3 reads CATSPHGQGFTEAFF. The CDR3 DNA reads TGTGCCACCAGCCCCCACGGACAGGGCTTCACTGAAGCTTTCTTT.

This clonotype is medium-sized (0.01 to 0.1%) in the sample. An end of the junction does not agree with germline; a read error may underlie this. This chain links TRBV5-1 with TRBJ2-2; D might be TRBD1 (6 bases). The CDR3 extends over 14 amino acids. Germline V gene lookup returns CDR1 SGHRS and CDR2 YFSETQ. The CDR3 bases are TGTGCCAGCAGTTTGGGACAGAACACCGGGGAGCTGTTTTTT. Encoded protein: CASSLGQNTGELFF.

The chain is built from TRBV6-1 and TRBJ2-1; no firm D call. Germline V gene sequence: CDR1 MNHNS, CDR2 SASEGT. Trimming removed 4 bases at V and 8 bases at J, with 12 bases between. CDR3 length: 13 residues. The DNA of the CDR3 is TGTGCCAGCAGTGTTCGTCGGCCCCATGAGCAGTTCTTC. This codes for CASSVRRPHEQFF.